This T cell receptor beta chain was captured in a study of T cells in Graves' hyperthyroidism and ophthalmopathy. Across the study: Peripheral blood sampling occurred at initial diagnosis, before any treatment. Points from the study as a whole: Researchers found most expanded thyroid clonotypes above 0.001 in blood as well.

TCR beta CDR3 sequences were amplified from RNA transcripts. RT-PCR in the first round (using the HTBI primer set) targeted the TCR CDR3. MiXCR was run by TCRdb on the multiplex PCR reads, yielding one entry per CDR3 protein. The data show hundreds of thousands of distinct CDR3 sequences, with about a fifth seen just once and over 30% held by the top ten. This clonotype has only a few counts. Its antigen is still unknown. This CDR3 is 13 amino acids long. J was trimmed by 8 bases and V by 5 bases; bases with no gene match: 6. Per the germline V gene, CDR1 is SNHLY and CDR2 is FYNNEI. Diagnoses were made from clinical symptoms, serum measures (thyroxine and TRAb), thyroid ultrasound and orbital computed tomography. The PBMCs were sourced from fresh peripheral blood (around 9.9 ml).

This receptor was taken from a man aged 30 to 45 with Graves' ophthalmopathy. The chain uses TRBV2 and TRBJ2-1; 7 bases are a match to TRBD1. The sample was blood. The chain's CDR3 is CASSLQGLDEQFF. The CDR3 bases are TGTGCCAGCAGTCTACAGGGGTTGGATGAGCAGTTCTTC.